This TCR beta chain was retrieved from a study of long-term antiretroviral therapy in people with HIV (dated by TCRdb to 2022 to 2024). Context from the whole study: The earliest samples were collected approximately a decade before the 2015 WHO recommendation for immediate ART, a period when ART was typically delayed until CD4 counts fell. A total of some 210 cryopreserved PBMC samples were contributed to the cohort by 30 adults with confirmed HIV infection, with samples collected serially over a mean of roughly six years (range 1-12). Of the roughly 27 participants with HIV, approximately ten were female. This retrospective serial study examined whether starting ART and sustained HIV suppression were associated with changes in the composition and diversity of the TRB repertoire in peripheral blood. No cross-contamination during QIAcube processing was seen in test extractions of a monoclonal T-cell line run alongside 33 polyclonal samples.

General study outcomes and caveats: Expanded TRB clones identified before ART initiation dominated the repertoire across all time points, though the dominance fluctuated and decreased in many PLHIV after ART. Limited PBMC availability meant only the TCR beta chain was sequenced, without alpha chain pairing. A significant increase in TRB diversity was found to be associated with ART initiation, although TRB diversity was observed to remain significantly below that of transplant donor controls even after long-term ART. The samples were dated from about 2003 to 2017, and the ART regimens that were used may be less effective than current ART regimens. Because cell numbers in pre-ART samples were limited, unsorted PBMC were profiled instead of sorted CD4+ and CD8+ T cells. HIV repertoires had narrower CDR3 length ranges than controls, and the network structure suggested an antigen-experienced repertoire that shifted only slightly toward naive after ART. Inferences about post-ART repertoire changes are limited because no data were available on ART adherence, viral resistance or therapy changes.

To be included, a participant needed at least one PBMC sample from before ART initiation plus at least two post-ART samples. Treatment was received in the United States of America by all participants with HIV. Before DNA extraction, cryopreserved samples of roughly 0.95-10 million PBMC were thawed and washed. At the time of the earliest PBMC sample, participants with HIV were aged between roughly 20 and 55 years. PBMC samples were contributed by each participant from 1-4 timepoints before ART initiation and 2-8 timepoints after ART initiation, with a median of 7 samples. Serial HIV viral load, CD4+ T-cell count, ART history and demographic data were obtained for every participant. A Qiagen kit on a QIAcube was used to extract genomic DNA from unsorted PBMC, with samples processed in batches of 12. The immunoSEQ hsTCRB v3.0 assay was used at survey level resolution to sequence the TRB variable region. The target sequencing depth for TRB was roughly 40,000-55,000 T-cell genomes per sample. Pooled TRB libraries were sequenced on an Illumina MiSeq with a v3 150-cycle kit. On the authors' methods: Repertoire analysis ran in R within a reproducible Nextflow workflow covering QC, data transformation and analysis. LymphoSeq2, an R package for exploring AIRR-Seq data, was used to implement the custom analyses. A handful of samples yielding fewer than 5000 total TRB sequences were excluded, leaving 150 to 200 analyzed HIV repertoires. Among the roughly 190 retained HIV repertoires, fewer than 65 were collected before ART initiation and 129 after ART initiation. Repertoires were downsampled to 5000 TRB nucleotide sequences, with summary statistics averaged over 100 downsampling iterations. TRB sequences were retained for analysis only if CDR3 regions of at least seven amino acids were present. Two measures captured diversity: a Shannon entropy-derived clonality score and the Gini coefficient. Repertoire networks linked the top 5000 CDR3 amino acid sequences whenever two sequences differed by an edit distance of one. GLIPH2 predicted antigen specificity groups and MHC restriction for TRB CDR3 amino acid sequences. To flag known CMV, EBV, HIV or tissue antigen associations, CDR3 amino acid sequences were matched against VDJdb and McPAS-TCR. Pre-ART, post-ART and control groups were compared with Wilcoxon signed-rank tests and Holm-Bonferroni correction. TCRdb obtained this table from immuneACCESS and retained in-frame rearrangements with V and J assigned. These tables miss some clones; where compared with another copy, unresolved V genes account for less than half of the shortfall, and the remainder is unexplained. D and trimming were read from the DNA, whereas the V and J calls and clone size are those reported in that table. The sample records about 11,000 clones, roughly 80% of which are singletons. The top ten hold 10% to 15% of the sample.

From the germline V gene, CDR1 is SQVTM and CDR2 is ANQGSEA. The CDR3 goes from the cysteine to the phenylalanine over 13 residues. The CDR3 DNA has 39 bases and is translated from base 1. V sheds 5 bases and J sheds 1 base, leaving 12 bases between their ends. A word on this clone: Its binding antigen is unknown. Per-base qualities were not stored, and no clone one base away is much larger.

This clonotype was obtained from a man in his forties with HIV. The chain is made from TRBV29-1 and TRBJ2-7, with the D call perhaps TRBD1 or TRBD2, each one matching 5 bases. Sample: unsorted PBMCs, taken 1.2 years after starting antiretroviral therapy. Here is the DNA: TGCAGCGTTATCTATGGGGGTTCCTACGAGCAGTACTTC. Its amino acids are CSVIYGGSYEQYF.